The 5 T cell receptor beta chains below all came from one sample that was sequenced in a study of cytomegalovirus exposure and HLA in healthy donors. The PCR used 60 Vbeta and 13 Jbeta primers. Here immunoSEQ multiplex PCR was the method, and the copy in TCRdb shows in-frame clones only, minus some. The sample contains 85,000 to 130,000 clones, around 80% of which appear only once. Sequences were obtained from PBMCs. Source of these receptors: a woman aged 50 to 65 in good health and CMV-seropositive.

The J gene is TRBJ2-2, the V gene TRBV7-2; 9 nucleotides align to TRBD1. This CDR3 spans 15 amino acids. In germline, CDR1 is SGHTA, CDR2 FQGNSA. V was pared by 5 bases and J by 5 bases, with 6 bases of the junction left unmatched. CDR3 protein: CASSDTGGRTGELFF. For the CDR3, the DNA is TGTGCCAGCAGCGATACAGGGGGCAGGACCGGGGAGCTGTTTTTT.

The J gene is TRBJ2-7, the V gene TRBV7-3; 7 positions agree with TRBD1. Germline V CDR1 and CDR2: SGHTA, FQGTGA. The CDR3 loop spans 13 amino acids. V was clipped by 5 bases and J by 3 bases; unmatched bases: 4. The CDR3 DNA reads as TGTGCCAGCAGCCCAGGGACAGACTACGAGCAGTACTTC. Encoded protein: CASSPGTDYEQYF.

The V call is TRBV7-6, the J call TRBJ1-1, with D hard to call. Trimming shortened V by 3 bases and J by 0 bases, and 2 bases separated the two germline ends. Germline V gene sequence: CDR1 SGHVS, CDR2 FNYEAQ. CDR3 length: 12 amino acids. CDR3 nucleotides: TGTGCCAGCAGCTTCTTGAACACTGAAGCTTTCTTT. It is translated as CASSFLNTEAFF.

The rearrangement links TRBV9 to TRBJ1-3; a possible D gene is TRBD1 (5 bases). Trimming took 0 bases from V and 0 from J, leaving 7 bases between them. The CDR3 extends over 15 amino acids. The germline gives CDR1 SGDLS, CDR2 YYNGEE. CDR3 DNA: TGTGCCAGCAGCGTAGTAGGGGCCTCTGGAAACACCATATATTTT. This translates into CASSVVGASGNTIYF.

The CDR3 coding sequence is TGTGCCAGCAGGCAGGGAGGAGGGCACACTGAAGCTTTCTTT. This gives the protein CASRQGGGHTEAFF. The gene calls are TRBV7-3 and TRBJ1-1, with D possibly TRBD1 on 5 matching bases. The CDR3 loop spans 14 amino acids. Deletions cut 6 bases from V and 3 bases from J, with 14 bases between. Per the germline V gene, CDR1 is SGHTA and CDR2 is FQGTGA. The complete variable domain, with remaining parts taken from reference TRBV7-3 and TRBJ1-1, reads GAGVSQTPSNKVTEKGKYVELRCDPISGHTALYWYRQSLGQGPEFLIYFQGTGAADDSGLPNDRFFAVRPEGSVSTLKIQRTERGDSAVYLCASRQGGGHTEAFFGQGTRLTVV.